Below, 9 T cell receptor beta chains from the same sample are listed, as sequenced in a study of blood T cell repertoires in COVID-19. TCRdb's table, derived via immunoSEQ multiplex PCR, lists solely in-frame clones and lacks some. The data contain approximately 90,000 clones, approximately 84% of them singletons. Material for sequencing was peripheral blood. The source of these receptors is a man aged 55 to 70 with acute or convalescent COVID-19.

This chain connects TRBV5-1 to TRBJ2-2; a weak D match, TRBD2 (6 bases). Germline V lookup: CDR1 SGHRS, CDR2 YFSETQ. Deletions cut 0 bases from V and 4 bases from J, with 10 bases between. This CDR3 has 15 residues. The CDR3 sequence: CASSLALAPTGELFF. In DNA form, the CDR3 reads TGCGCCAGCAGCTTGGCCCTAGCGCCCACCGGGGAGCTGTTTTTT.

The chain links TRBV27 to TRBJ2-7; 15 bases match TRBD2. Looked up from germline, CDR1 is MNHEY and CDR2 is SMNVEV (reference sequence). The CDR3 contains 16 residues. The trim removed 5 bases at V and 3 bases at J, leaving 5 bases unmatched. In DNA form, the CDR3 reads TGTGCCAGCAGTGGACGGACTAGCGGGAGGGTCTACGAGCAGTACTTC. It specifies CASSGRTSGRVYEQYF.

This chain joins TRBV19 and TRBJ1-1, with a possible D match to TRBD1 (5 bases). The germline V and J ends were trimmed by 5 bases and 1 base, with 11 bases remaining between them. The CDR3 sequence is 14 residues long. In germline, CDR1 is LNHDA, CDR2 SQIVND (reference sequence). The CDR3 loop is CASSDRTKNTEAFF. Written as DNA, the CDR3 is TGTGCCAGTAGTGACAGAACAAAGAACACTGAAGCTTTCTTT.

This chain connects TRBV6-1 to TRBJ1-5; TRBD1 matches at 12 bases. J was trimmed by 6 bases and V by 0 bases; bases with no gene match: 3. Germline CDR1 MNHNS, CDR2 SASEGT. The CDR3 runs 16 residues. The CDR3 loop reads CASSEAGQGAGQPQHF. The CDR3 nucleotides read TGTGCCAGCAGTGAAGCGGGACAGGGGGCGGGTCAGCCCCAGCATTTT.

This clone was seen a few times. This chain joins TRBV29-1 and TRBJ1-2, with D tentatively TRBD1 (5 bases). Trimming removed 3 bases from V and 4 bases from J, with 15 bases in between. CDR3 length equals 14 residues. The germline V gene encodes CDR1 SQVTM and CDR2 ANQGSEA. The CDR3 nucleotides are TGCAGCGTTGATCGGTCCGGGCAGGGCTATGGCTACACCTTC. Its translation: CSVDRSGQGYGYTF. Full variable domain (remainder filled in from reference TRBV29-1 and TRBJ1-2): SAVISQKPSRDICQRGTSLTIQCQVDSQVTMMFWYRQQPGQSLTLIATANQGSEATYESGFVIDKFPISRPNLTFSTLTVSNMSPEDSSIYLCSVDRSGQGYGYTFGSGTRLTVV.

The chain employs TRBV5-1 and TRBJ2-1; TRBD1 is a possible D gene (5 bases). CDR1 SGHRS and CDR2 YFSETQ come from the germline V gene. CDR3 length equals 16 residues. Trimming removed 0 bases at V and 1 base at J, with 11 bases between. The CDR3 nucleotides are TGCGCCAGCAGCTTGGGGTCAGGGAAGTCCTACAATGAGCAGTTCTTC. Its translation is CASSLGSGKSYNEQFF.

This clone has just a few counts. This rearrangement joins TRBV6-2 or TRBV6-3 to TRBJ2-7, with D unresolved. CDR1 is MNHEY and CDR2 is SVGEGT in the germline V gene. V was cut by 0 bases and J by 3 bases, with 9 bases left in between. The CDR3 runs to 14 residues. The CDR3 spells CASSYSRSGYEQYF. CDR3 nucleotide sequence: TGTGCCAGCAGTTACTCTCGTTCCGGCTACGAGCAGTACTTC.

The chain is built from TRBV3-1 (or the pseudogene TRBV3-2) and TRBJ2-2; D is perhaps TRBD2 (5 bases). Germline V gene sequence: CDR1 LGHDT, CDR2 YNNKEL (reference sequence). The CDR3 extends over 16 amino acids. Trimming pared 2 bases from V and 6 bases from J, leaving 16 bases between. The CDR3 DNA follows: TGTGCCAGCAGCCAATTGATAGCGAAATATTCCGGGGAGCTGTTTTTT. Encoded protein: CASSQLIAKYSGELFF.

The chain carries TRBV2 and TRBJ2-6; D possibly corresponds to TRBD1 (5 bases). CDR3 length: 17 residues. Deletions cut 7 bases from V and 4 bases from J, with 20 bases between. The germline V gene encodes CDR1 SNHLY and CDR2 FYNNEI. The CDR3 sequence is CASNRLASRAGANVLTF. For the CDR3, the DNA is TGTGCCAGCAACAGGCTGGCCTCCCGGGCGGGGGCCAACGTCCTGACTTTC.